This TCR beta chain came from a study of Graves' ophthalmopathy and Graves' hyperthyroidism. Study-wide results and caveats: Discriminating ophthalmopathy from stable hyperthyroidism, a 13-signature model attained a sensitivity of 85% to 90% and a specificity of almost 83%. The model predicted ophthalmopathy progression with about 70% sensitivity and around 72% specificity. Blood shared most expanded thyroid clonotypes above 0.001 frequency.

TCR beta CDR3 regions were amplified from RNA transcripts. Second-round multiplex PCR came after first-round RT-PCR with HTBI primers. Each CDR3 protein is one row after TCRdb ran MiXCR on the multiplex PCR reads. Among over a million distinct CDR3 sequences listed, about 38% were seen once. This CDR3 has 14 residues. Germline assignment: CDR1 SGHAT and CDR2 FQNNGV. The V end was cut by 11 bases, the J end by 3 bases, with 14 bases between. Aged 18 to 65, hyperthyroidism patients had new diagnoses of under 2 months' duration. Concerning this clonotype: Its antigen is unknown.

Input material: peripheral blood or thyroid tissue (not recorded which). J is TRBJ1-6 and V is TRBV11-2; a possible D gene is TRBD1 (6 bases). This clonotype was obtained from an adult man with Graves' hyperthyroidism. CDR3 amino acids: CAHSRGDYNSPLHF. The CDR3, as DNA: TGTGCCCACTCCAGGGGTGACTATAATTCACCCCTCCACTTT.